The subject of this entry is one T cell receptor beta chain. The antigen is unknown. V was cut by 4 bases and J by 7 bases, with 11 bases left in between. Germline V lookup: CDR1 SGHDT, CDR2 YYEEEE. The CDR3 covers 12 residues. The sample is drawn from a study of OX40 agonist ivuxolimab in advanced cancers. Study-level information: Hepatocellular carcinoma, melanoma, renal cell or head and neck cancer occurred in dose-escalation patients.

Overall study results and limits: Patients with a partial response at 0.1-3.0 mg/kg had among the lowest clonal expansion.

Here immunoSEQ multiplex PCR was the method, and the copy in TCRdb shows in-frame clones only, minus some. This repertoire shows tens of thousands of clones, 75% to 90% found once; its top ten account for about 6%. This chain links TRBV5-6 with TRBJ1-2; weak D call: TRBD1 (6 bases). This material consisted of CD4+ or CD8+ T cells sorted from blood, taken in a trial of the OX40 agonist ivuxolimab. This TCR derives from an adult with an advanced solid tumor such as melanoma, head and neck, liver or kidney cancer. This CDR3 reads CASSLGTSGYTF. The CDR3, as DNA: TGTGCCAGCAGCCTAGGGACATCTGGCTACACCTTC.